This passage covers 12 T cell receptor beta chains from one sample sequenced in a study of T cells in Graves' hyperthyroidism and ophthalmopathy. Amplification targeted TCR beta CDR3 regions from RNA transcripts. The study used the HTBI primer set for a first-round RT-PCR of the TCR CDR3. TCRdb re-called the multiplex PCR reads through MiXCR, storing one row per CDR3 protein. The sample holds about 340,000 distinct CDR3 sequences, about 20% seen once. The sample comprised blood. These receptors were taken from a woman aged 45-65 years with Graves' hyperthyroidism.

Many counts were recorded for this clonotype. The J gene is TRBJ2-7, the V gene TRBV2; D call uncertain. CDR3 size: 12 residues. V was shortened by 8 bases and J by 4 bases, with 12 bases between the two germline ends. The V gene's germline CDR1 is SNHLY and CDR2 FYNNEI. This CDR3 is CASGEERYEQYF. In DNA, the CDR3 is TGTGCCAGCGGAGAGGAACGGTACGAGCAGTACTTC.

This clonotype was seen many times. The chain combines TRBV3-1 with TRBJ1-6, with D hard to call. The CDR3 is 14 amino acids. With 4 bases removed from V and 7 bases from J, the gap between germline ends came to 11 bases. Looked up from germline, CDR1 is LGHDT and CDR2 is YNNKEL (reference sequence). The CDR3 loop reads CASSLTDGNSPLHF. In nucleotides, the CDR3 is TGTGCCAGCAGCCTTACGGACGGAAATTCACCCCTCCACTTT.

The chain joins TRBV20-1 to TRBJ1-2; D is unclear. CDR1 and CDR2 (germline): DFQATT, SNEGSKA (reference sequence). V dropped 1 base and J dropped 4 bases, with 10 bases sitting between them. The CDR3 spans 13 residues. The CDR3 DNA reads TGCAGTGCTAGAGCCGGTCTGCGCTATGGCTACACCTTC. This gives the protein CSARAGLRYGYTF.

This clonotype was detected many times. The chain is built from TRBV5-1 and TRBJ2-7, with unresolved D. V lost 1 base to trimming and J lost 0 bases, with 8 bases between them. The CDR3 spans 14 residues. CDR1 SGHRS and CDR2 YFSETQ come from the germline V gene. CDR3 sequence reads: CASSLYGSSYEQYV. The CDR3 DNA is TGCGCCAGCAGCTTGTACGGCAGCTCCTACGAGCAGTACGTC.

This clonotype was counted many times. The chain combines TRBV11-3 with TRBJ2-1; the D call may be TRBD1 or TRBD2 (6 bases each). CDR3 length equals 16 residues. V was shortened by 4 bases and J by 4 bases, with 17 bases between the two germline ends. Per the germline V gene, CDR1 is SGHNT and CDR2 is YENEEA. Here the CDR3 reads CASSSMGGALYNEQFF. The CDR3 DNA follows: TGTGCCAGCAGCTCCATGGGGGGCGCGTTGTACAATGAGCAGTTCTTC.

This clonotype was counted between two and nine times. V and J are TRBV24-1 and TRBJ2-1, with 11 bases aligning to TRBD2. The CDR3 extends over 15 amino acids. After removal of 4 bases from V and 4 bases from J, the junction contained 2 bases not matched to a gene. Looked up from germline, CDR1 is KGHDR and CDR2 is SFDVKD. This CDR3 reads CATSEASGGYNEQFF. The CDR3 DNA is TGTGCCACCAGTGAGGCTAGCGGGGGGTACAATGAGCAGTTCTTC.

This clonotype was recorded at least ten times. J is TRBJ1-4 and V is TRBV20-1; D is unresolved. The germline CDR1 and CDR2 sequences are DFQATT and SNEGSKA (reference sequence). V was pared by 6 bases and J by 5 bases, with 13 bases between. The CDR3 sequence is 13 residues long. The CDR3 DNA reads as TGCAGTGCCGAGAGGGTGGGCAATGAAAAACTGTTTTTT. It translates to CSAERVGNEKLFF.

This chain connects TRBV5-8 to TRBJ2-3, with D perhaps assigned TRBD1 or TRBD2 (7 bases each). The CDR3 runs 14 residues. The germline gives CDR1 SGHTS, CDR2 YDEGEE. Trimming left V 7 bases short and J 11 bases short, with 23 bases between. Written as DNA, the CDR3 is TGTGCCAGCGCTCGGCAGGGGGGGCTGAACGGGCAGTATTTT. Translation: CASARQGGLNGQYF. The full variable domain, completed using reference TRBV5-8 and TRBJ2-3, is EAGVTQSPTHLIKTRGQQATLRCSPISGHTSVYWYQQALGLGLQFLLWYDEGEERNRGNFPPRFSGRQFPNYSSELNVNALELEDSALYLCASARQGGLNGQYFGPGTRLTVL.

This clonotype was detected many times. J is TRBJ1-1 and V is TRBV12-3 or TRBV12-4, with TRBD1 matching over 7 bases. The trim removed 6 bases at V and 1 base at J, leaving 11 bases unmatched. This CDR3 is 16 amino acids long. The DNA of the CDR3 is TGTGCCAGCAGCCTTAAAGGGGGACAGCAGAACACTGAAGCTTTCTTT. It encodes CASSLKGGQQNTEAFF.

In its sample, this clonotype was seen many times. V is TRBV12-3 or TRBV12-4 and J is TRBJ1-5; no clear D. Trimming took 3 bases from V and 3 from J, leaving 3 bases between them. This CDR3 has 12 residues. Here the CDR3 reads CASSFLNQPQHF. The CDR3 DNA reads TGTGCCAGCAGTTTTCTCAATCAGCCCCAGCATTTT.

This clonotype was observed at least ten times. This chain links TRBV6-2 or TRBV6-3 with TRBJ1-2; D is ambiguous. V lost 0 bases to trimming and J lost 8 bases, with 10 bases between them. Germline-derived CDR1 and CDR2 are MNHEY and SVGEGT. This CDR3 comprises 13 residues. In DNA form, the CDR3 reads TGTGCCAGCAGTTACTCGGGTTGGGCCGGCTACACCTTC. It translates to CASSYSGWAGYTF.

The gene calls are TRBV27 and TRBJ1-4; weak D call: TRBD1 (5 bases). Germline V gene sequence: CDR1 MNHEY, CDR2 SMNVEV (reference sequence). This CDR3 is 16 amino acids long. Trimming shortened V by 3 bases and J by 3 bases, and 14 bases separated the two germline ends. Here the CDR3 reads CASSFSGETANEKLFF. CDR3 nucleotide sequence: TGTGCCAGCAGTTTCTCGGGGGAGACGGCTAATGAAAAACTGTTTTTT.